These 20 T cell receptor beta chains were all obtained from the same sample, sequenced in a study of blood T cell repertoires in COVID-19. Measured with immunoSEQ multiplex PCR; TCRdb has only the in-frame clones, and not every one. Altogether roughly 150,000 clones are present, more than 75% being singletons, with the ten largest covering 4.2%. Sequenced: peripheral blood. These TCRs come from a man aged 55 to 69 with acute or convalescent COVID-19.

V gene TRBV9 combines with J gene TRBJ2-1; the D gene is possibly TRBD2 (5 bases). This CDR3 is built from 17 residues. Trimming took 4 bases from V and 2 from J, leaving 19 bases between them. The germline CDR1 and CDR2 sequences are SGDLS and YYNGEE. CDR3 nucleotides: TGTGCCAGCAGCCCCCCGGGGTCGCTAAACCCCTACAATGAGCAGTTCTTC. Translating it yields CASSPPGSLNPYNEQFF.

This clone was picked up a small number of times. The chain recombines TRBV2 with TRBJ2-3, with D uncertain. V was cut by 6 bases and J by 3 bases, with 13 bases left in between. Per germline, CDR1 SNHLY and CDR2 FYNNEI. The CDR3 contains 14 residues. Written as DNA, the CDR3 is TGTGCCAGCAGCAAACGGGTGGAGACAGATACGCAGTATTTT. Translated: CASSKRVETDTQYF.

CDR3 nucleotides: TGTGCCAGTAGTACTGACAGGGGGGAGCTGTTTTTT. Translated, it gives CASSTDRGELFF. The genes are TRBV19 and TRBJ2-2, with a weak D call TRBD1 (6 bases). The ends were cut back, 4 bases at V and 8 bases at J, with 8 bases in the middle. Germline V gene lookup returns CDR1 LNHDA and CDR2 SQIVND (reference sequence). The CDR3 is made up of 12 amino acids.

The chain joins TRBV7-9 to TRBJ2-2; 8 positions match TRBD2. In germline, CDR1 is SEHNR, CDR2 FQNEAQ (reference sequence). The CDR3 extends over 15 amino acids. V gave up 4 bases and J gave up 5 bases; unmatched junction bases: 6. Here the CDR3 DNA reads TGTGCCAGCAGCTCGCCGGGGGGGAAGACCGGGGAGCTGTTTTTT. Protein product: CASSSPGGKTGELFF. Full variable domain (rest looked up from reference TRBV7-9 and TRBJ2-2): DTGVSQNPRHKITKRGQNVTFRCDPISEHNRLYWYRQTLGQGPEFLTYFQNEAQLEKSRLLSDRFSAERPKGSFSTLEIQRTEQGDSAMYLCASSSPGGKTGELFFGEGSRLTVL.

The rearrangement uses TRBV2 and TRBJ1-5; 8 positions match TRBD1. The ends lost 5 bases at V and 1 base at J; junction bases unmatched: 4. CDR3 length equals 15 residues. The germline gives CDR1 SNHLY, CDR2 FYNNEI. This CDR3 reads CASSPGQASNQPQHF. CDR3 nucleotides: TGTGCCAGCAGTCCGGGACAGGCAAGCAATCAGCCCCAGCATTTT.

The J gene is TRBJ2-7, the V gene TRBV6-4; D possibly corresponds to TRBD2 (6 bases). V lost 5 bases and J lost 2, with 16 bases in between. Germline CDR1 reads MRHNA; CDR2 reads SNTAGT. The CDR3 has 15 amino acids. The CDR3 nucleotides are TGTGCCAGCAGTCCCTGCGGGAAGGATCCCTACGAGCAGTACTTC. Its protein product is CASSPCGKDPYEQYF.

The V call is TRBV24-1, the J call TRBJ2-1; tentative D call: TRBD1 (5 bases). In germline, CDR1 is KGHDR, CDR2 SFDVKD. The V and J ends lost 6 bases and 7 bases respectively, with 18 bases between them. There are 15 residues in the CDR3. The CDR3 region is CATSFTGQELNEQFF. The DNA of the CDR3 is TGTGCCACCAGTTTTACAGGACAAGAACTTAATGAGCAGTTCTTC.

This clone turned up a few times. The V and J genes are TRBV27 and TRBJ2-5, with TRBD2 identical over 9 bases. The J segment lost 5 bases and the V segment lost 1 base, leaving 5 bases of the junction unmatched. The CDR3 has 15 residues. Germline CDR1 is MNHEY and CDR2 is SMNVEV (reference sequence). CDR3 DNA: TGTGCCAGCAGTTTATATAGCGGGAGTGCGGAGACCCAGTACTTC. Protein: CASSLYSGSAETQYF.

The chain has TRBV10-2 and TRBJ2-5, with 7 bases fitting TRBD2. Looked up from germline, CDR1 is WSHSY and CDR2 is SAAADI. CDR3 size: 14 residues. V lost 5 bases, J lost 1 base, and 4 bases stayed unmatched. The CDR3 DNA sequence: TGCGCCAGCAGTTGGGCGGGAGTCCAAGAGACCCAGTACTTC. Its translation is CASSWAGVQETQYF.

The gene calls are TRBV28 and TRBJ2-7; 9 bases map to TRBD1. Looked up from germline, CDR1 is MDHEN and CDR2 is SYDVKM. J lost 4 bases, V lost 7 bases, and 14 bases had no gene match. The CDR3 spans 16 residues. The CDR3 is CASTSPAGTGIYEQYF. CDR3 nucleotide sequence: TGTGCCAGCACCTCACCCGCCGGGACAGGGATTTACGAGCAGTACTTC. Complete variable domain (other parts from reference TRBV28 and TRBJ2-7): DVKVTQSSRYLVKRTGEKVFLECVQDMDHENMFWYRQDPGLGLRLIYFSYDVKMKEKGDIPEGYSVSREKKERFSLILESASTNQTSMYLCASTSPAGTGIYEQYFGPGTRLTVT.

V gene TRBV10-3 combines with J gene TRBJ2-7; tentative D call: TRBD1 (6 bases). The V end lost 7 bases, the J end lost 4 bases, and 8 bases lay between the germline ends. Germline CDR1 ENHRY, CDR2 SYGVKD. The CDR3 runs 11 residues. The CDR3 bases are TGTGCCATCACCACAGGGTACGAGCAGTACTTC. Amino acids: CAITTGYEQYF.

The sample holds a few counts of this clone. The chain joins TRBV11-2 to TRBJ1-5, with unresolved D. V lost 5 bases and J lost 5, with 10 bases in between. From germline, CDR1 is SGHAT and CDR2 FQNNGV. CDR3 length equals 13 residues. The CDR3 nucleotides are TGTGCCAGCAGCACCGGGGTTCATCAGCCCCAGCATTTT. Protein product: CASSTGVHQPQHF.

This chain joins TRBV27 and TRBJ2-5; a possible D gene is TRBD2 (6 bases). The germline V and J ends were trimmed by 4 bases and 4 bases, with 16 bases remaining between them. The CDR3 is 15 residues long. Per germline, CDR1 MNHEY and CDR2 SMNVEV (reference sequence). CDR3 in DNA: TGTGCCAGCAGTTCCGTGCGGGACCCGGGAGAGACCCAGTACTTC. It is translated as CASSSVRDPGETQYF.

V gene TRBV7-3 combines with J gene TRBJ2-1; 9 bases match TRBD2. The CDR3 is made up of 15 amino acids. V shed 6 bases and J 10 bases; nucleotides not matched to a gene: 13. Germline loops: CDR1 SGHTA, CDR2 FQGTGA. As DNA, the CDR3 is TGTGCCAGCAGACGATCGAGTGTAGCGGGAGAAGAGCAGTTCTTC. Amino acids: CASRRSSVAGEEQFF.

The CDR3 DNA reads as TGTGCCAGCAGCTTGGCCATGTCGGGAGAAAATGAGCAGTTCTTC. It specifies CASSLAMSGENEQFF. The rearrangement joins TRBV5-5 to TRBJ2-1, with a weak D call TRBD2 (6 bases). The V end lost 0 bases, the J end lost 7 bases, and 14 bases lay between the germline ends. CDR3 length equals 15 residues. Germline CDR1 is SGHKS and CDR2 is YYEKEE (reference sequence). Together with reference TRBV5-5 and TRBJ2-1, the CDR3 gives the full variable domain: DAGVTQSPTHLIKTRGQQVTLRCSPISGHKSVSWYQQVLGQGPQFIFQYYEKEERGRGNFPDRFSARQFPNYSSELNVNALLLGDSALYLCASSLAMSGENEQFFGPGTRLTVL.

The chain has TRBV4-1 and TRBJ1-4; maybe TRBD1 (6 bases). This CDR3 comprises 15 residues. The V and J ends lost 0 bases and 8 bases respectively, with 13 bases between them. The germline V gene has CDR1 MGHRA and CDR2 YSYEKL. CDR3 nucleotide sequence: TGCGCCAGCAGCCAAGAAGACCGAACAGGGGAAAAACTGTTTTTT. This translates into CASSQEDRTGEKLFF.

This sequence joins TRBV5-4 and TRBJ2-1, with 7 nucleotides matching TRBD2. Germline V lookup: CDR1 SGHNT, CDR2 YYREEE (reference sequence). V lost 2 bases, J lost 6 bases, and 8 bases stayed unmatched. This CDR3 contains 15 residues. The CDR3, as DNA: TGTGCCAGCAGCTTAGGTCTAGCGGCGTCCAATGAGCAGTTCTTC. Protein product: CASSLGLAASNEQFF.

A remark on this clone: One junction end disagrees with the germline gene, perhaps due to a read error. V gene TRBV27 combines with J gene TRBJ2-5; D gene ambiguous. Germline CDR1 MNHEY, CDR2 SMNVEV (reference sequence). The CDR3 is made up of 15 amino acids. As DNA, the CDR3 is TGTGCTAGCACACTCCAATCAACTCACCAAGAGACCCAGTACTTC. This encodes CASTLQSTHQETQYF.

The chain is built from TRBV28 and TRBJ1-1; D not certain. Per the germline V gene, CDR1 is MDHEN and CDR2 is SYDVKM. With 6 bases removed from V and 1 base from J, the gap between germline ends came to 3 bases. This CDR3 is built from 11 residues. DNA of the CDR3: TGTGCCAGCAGCCAGAACACTGAAGCTTTCTTT. This gives the protein CASSQNTEAFF. The full variable domain, in which reference TRBV28 and TRBJ1-1 provide the parts outside the CDR3, is DVKVTQSSRYLVKRTGEKVFLECVQDMDHENMFWYRQDPGLGLRLIYFSYDVKMKEKGDIPEGYSVSREKKERFSLILESASTNQTSMYLCASSQNTEAFFGQGTRLTVV.

V gene TRBV2 combines with J gene TRBJ2-7, with D possibly being TRBD1 (5 bases). Germline loops: CDR1 SNHLY, CDR2 FYNNEI. V lost 7 bases and J lost 10, with 20 bases in between. This CDR3 is built from 13 residues. Here the CDR3 DNA reads TGTGCCAGCACTTACACCCCGCAGGGTGATCAGTACTTC. It codes for CASTYTPQGDQYF.